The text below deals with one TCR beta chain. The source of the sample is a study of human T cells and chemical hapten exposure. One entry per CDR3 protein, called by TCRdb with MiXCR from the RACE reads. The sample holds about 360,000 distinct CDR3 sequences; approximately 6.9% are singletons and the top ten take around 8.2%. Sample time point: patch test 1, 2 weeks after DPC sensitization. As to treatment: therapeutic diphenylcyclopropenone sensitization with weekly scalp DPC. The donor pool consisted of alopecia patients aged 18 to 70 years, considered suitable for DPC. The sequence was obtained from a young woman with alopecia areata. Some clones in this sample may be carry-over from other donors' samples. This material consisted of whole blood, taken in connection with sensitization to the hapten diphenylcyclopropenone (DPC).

Here the CDR3 DNA reads TGTGCCAGTAGTGTCGAGGGACAAGGAAGCTACACCTTC. It translates to CASSVEGQGSYTF. J is TRBJ1-2 and V is TRBV19; TRBD1 might be the D (6 bases). V lost 5 bases to trimming and J lost 9 bases, with 16 bases between them. The V gene's germline CDR1 is LNHDA and CDR2 SQIVND (reference sequence). The CDR3 length is 13 residues.